Below, one T cell receptor beta chain is given with its context. Its antigen remains unknown. The data were obtained in a study of CD8 T cells in Susac syndrome. Study-wide points: Regarding the TCR sequencing and HLA analysis, the study admitted that a relatively small number of individuals were involved.

CDR3 length equals 16 residues. Germline CDR1 SEHNR, CDR2 FQNEAQ (reference sequence). The germline V and J ends were trimmed by 5 bases and 0 bases, with 14 bases remaining between them. Sequencing of TCR beta was carried out in blood CD8+ and CD4+ T cells. The CD8+ and CD4+ T cells were isolated magnetically using a negative isolation approach, whereas the TEMRA cells were enriched by FACS. Random hexamers were used to reverse transcribe 0.5 to 1 ug of RNA. MiXCR, run by TCRdb on the immunoSEQ multiplex PCR reads, gives a single entry per CDR3 protein. In the table there are a few hundred thousand distinct CDR3 sequences, 65% to 90% of which are singletons.

This sequence was found in a human donor with multiple sclerosis. V usage is TRBV7-9 and J usage is TRBJ2-1; D not certain. The sequencing input was CD8+ T cells from PBMCs. For the CDR3, the DNA is TGTGCCAGCAGCCCGAGTGGGCGACACTCCTACAATGAGCAGTTCTTC. Protein product: CASSPSGRHSYNEQFF.